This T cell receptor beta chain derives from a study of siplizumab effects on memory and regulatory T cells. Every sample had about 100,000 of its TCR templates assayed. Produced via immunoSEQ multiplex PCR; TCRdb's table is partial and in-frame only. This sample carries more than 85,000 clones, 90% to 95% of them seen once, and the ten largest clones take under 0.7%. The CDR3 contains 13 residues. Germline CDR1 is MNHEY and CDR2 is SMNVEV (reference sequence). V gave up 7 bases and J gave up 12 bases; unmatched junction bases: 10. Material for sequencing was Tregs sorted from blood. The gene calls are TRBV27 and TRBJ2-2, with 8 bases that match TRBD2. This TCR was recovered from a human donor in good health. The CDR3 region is CASTGGVPLKLFF. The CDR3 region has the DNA TGTGCCAGCACCGGGGGGGTTCCTCTGAAGCTGTTTTTT.